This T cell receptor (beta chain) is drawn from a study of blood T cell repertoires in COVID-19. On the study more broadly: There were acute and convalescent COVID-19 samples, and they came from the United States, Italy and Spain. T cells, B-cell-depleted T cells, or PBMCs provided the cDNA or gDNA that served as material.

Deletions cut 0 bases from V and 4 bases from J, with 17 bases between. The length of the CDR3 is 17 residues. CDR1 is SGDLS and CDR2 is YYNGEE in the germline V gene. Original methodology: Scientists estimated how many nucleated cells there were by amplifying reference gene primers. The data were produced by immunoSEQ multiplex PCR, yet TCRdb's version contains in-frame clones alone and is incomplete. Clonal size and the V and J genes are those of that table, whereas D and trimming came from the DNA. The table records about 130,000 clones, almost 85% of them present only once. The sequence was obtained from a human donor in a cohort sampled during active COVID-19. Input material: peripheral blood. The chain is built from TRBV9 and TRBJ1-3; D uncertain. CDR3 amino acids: CASSVGAGMLTGNTIYF. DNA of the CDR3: TGTGCCAGCAGCGTAGGTGCGGGGATGCTTACAGGAAACACCATATATTTT.